These 26 T cell receptor beta chains were sequenced from one sample in a study of T cells in Graves' hyperthyroidism and ophthalmopathy. TCR beta CDR3 region amplification was performed from RNA transcripts. HTBI primers were employed in a first-round RT-PCR of the TCR CDR3. TCRdb re-called the multiplex PCR reads through MiXCR, storing one row per CDR3 protein. This table has 300,000 to 400,000 distinct CDR3 sequences, roughly 20% appearing once. Sequenced sample: blood. The receptors shown here come from a woman between 45 and 60 years old with Graves' hyperthyroidism.

This clonotype was detected a few times. The V gene is TRBV20-1, the J gene TRBJ2-7; D perhaps matches TRBD2 (5 bases). The germline V gene has CDR1 DFQATT and CDR2 SNEGSKA (reference sequence). V lost 1 base and J 0 bases, leaving 13 bases between the germline ends. This CDR3 is built from 15 residues. The CDR3 protein is CSARGSVFSSYEQYF. CDR3 DNA: TGCAGTGCTAGAGGTAGCGTTTTCAGCTCCTACGAGCAGTACTTC.

Many counts were recorded for this clonotype. The gene calls are TRBV12-3 or TRBV12-4 and TRBJ1-2; TRBD1 aligns across 8 bases. The CDR3 has 13 residues. Trimming at V came to 6 bases and at J to 7 bases, leaving 7 bases not matched to a gene. Here the CDR3 reads CASRAQGGAGYTF. CDR3 nucleotide sequence: TGTGCCAGCAGGGCACAGGGGGGGGCTGGCTACACCTTC.

The J gene is TRBJ2-2, the V gene TRBV20-1, with 8 bases lining up with TRBD1. The germline gives CDR1 DFQATT, CDR2 SNEGSKA (reference sequence). Unmatched junction bases numbered 6, after V lost 2 bases and J lost 4 bases. This CDR3 has 15 amino acids. This chain's CDR3 is CSARSGQGTTGELFF. The DNA of the CDR3 is TGCAGTGCTAGATCCGGACAGGGTACCACCGGGGAGCTGTTTTTT.

This clonotype was recorded many times. The chain carries TRBV12-3 or TRBV12-4 and TRBJ2-2, with D unresolved. This CDR3 spans 13 amino acids. Trimming took off 1 base at V and 6 bases at J, with 6 bases between the two ends. The CDR3 nucleotides are TGTGCCAGCAGTTTAGAGGGCGCCGGGGAGCTGTTTTTT. Its translation is CASSLEGAGELFF.

This clonotype was seen repeatedly, ten times or more. The genes are TRBV6-1 and TRBJ1-1; the D is unclear. Germline V lookup: CDR1 MNHNS, CDR2 SASEGT. V lost 7 bases and J lost 1, with 10 bases in between. This CDR3 region has 13 residues. CDR3 region: CASTSPRNTEAFF. In DNA, the CDR3 is TGTGCCAGCACCTCCCCCCGGAACACTGAAGCTTTCTTT.

This clonotype was seen at least ten times. The chain combines TRBV3-1 with TRBJ1-1; D not certain. The CDR3 sequence is 15 residues long. V gave up 1 base and J gave up 10 bases, with 19 bases separating them. Germline values: CDR1 LGHDT, CDR2 YNNKEL (reference sequence). DNA of the CDR3: TGTGCCAGCAGCCAAGTTCAGTTAGATCGCGGAGGAGCTTTCTTT. Protein: CASSQVQLDRGGAFF.

The table lists this clonotype with many counts. J is TRBJ2-3 and V is TRBV28, with unresolved D. The CDR3 runs 14 residues. In germline, CDR1 is MDHEN, CDR2 SYDVKM. V was cut by 5 bases and J by 1 base, with 10 bases left in between. The chain's CDR3 is CASSQTARTDTQYF. The DNA for the CDR3 is TGTGCCAGCAGTCAGACGGCCCGCACAGATACGCAGTATTTT.

There are many counts of this clonotype. V gene TRBV5-8 combines with J gene TRBJ2-2; D may be TRBD1 (5 bases). The CDR3 has 13 residues. The V and J ends lost 1 base and 7 bases respectively, with 8 bases between them. Looked up from germline, CDR1 is SGHTS and CDR2 is YDEGEE. CDR3 coding DNA: TGTGCCAGCAGCTTGAGGGGTGTCGGGGAGCTGTTTTTT. Translated, it gives CASSLRGVGELFF.

The chain recombines TRBV28 with TRBJ2-1; TRBD1 is a possible D gene (5 bases). Trimming pared 3 bases from V and 15 bases from J, leaving 15 bases between. The V gene's germline CDR1 is MDHEN and CDR2 SYDVKM. CDR3 length: 12 residues. The CDR3 spells CASSLVQGLWFF. CDR3 nucleotides: TGTGCCAGCAGTTTGGTGCAGGGTTTATGGTTCTTC. Using reference TRBV28 and TRBJ2-1 for the parts outside the CDR3, the full variable domain is DVKVTQSSRYLVKRTGEKVFLECVQDMDHENMFWYRQDPGLGLRLIYFSYDVKMKEKGDIPEGYSVSREKKERFSLILESASTNQTSMYLCASSLVQGLWFFGPGTRLTVL.

The chain links TRBV20-1 to TRBJ2-1, with 7 bases fitting TRBD2. The CDR3 is 15 residues long. Germline-derived CDR1 and CDR2 are DFQATT and SNEGSKA (reference sequence). Germline trimming cut 5 bases from V and 6 bases from J; bases unmatched to any gene: 13. This CDR3 reads CSALLGTSEANEQFF. The DNA for the CDR3 is TGCAGTGCTTTACTCGGTACTAGCGAGGCCAATGAGCAGTTCTTC.

This clonotype showed up just a few times. V and J are TRBV5-1 and TRBJ2-3, with 14 bases fitting TRBD2. CDR1 is SGHRS, CDR2 YFSETQ, per germline. This CDR3 has 18 residues. The V segment lost 2 bases and the J segment 5 bases; nucleotides outside the gene matches: 10. Here the CDR3 reads CASSFGLAGGRFIDTQYF. CDR3 sequence (DNA): TGCGCCAGCAGCTTTGGACTAGCGGGAGGACGTTTTATAGATACGCAGTATTTT.

This clonotype occurred a few times. V is TRBV3-1 and J is TRBJ2-1; 15 positions match TRBD2. Looked up from germline, CDR1 is LGHDT and CDR2 is YNNKEL (reference sequence). The ends lost 0 bases at V and 6 bases at J; junction bases unmatched: 6. CDR3 length equals 18 residues. The CDR3 DNA is TGTGCCAGCAGCCAAGAGGGACTAGCGGGGGGTCTAACCAATGAGCAGTTCTTC. Residues: CASSQEGLAGGLTNEQFF.

This clonotype appeared many times. The V gene is TRBV20-1, the J gene TRBJ2-5; D possibly corresponds to TRBD2 (6 bases). Germline CDR1 DFQATT, CDR2 SNEGSKA (reference sequence). Trimming pared 0 bases from V and 3 bases from J, leaving 11 bases between. There are 14 residues in the CDR3. The DNA of the CDR3 is TGCAGTGCTAGAGATGGATCGGGAGAAGAGACCCAGTACTTC. Protein sequence: CSARDGSGEETQYF.

This clonotype was seen at least ten times. The genes are TRBV18 and TRBJ2-1; 12 positions match TRBD2. V dropped 3 bases and J dropped 4; count of bases not matched to a gene: 7. Looked up from germline, CDR1 is KGHSH and CDR2 is LQKENI. The CDR3 is made up of 17 amino acids. CDR3 nucleotide sequence: TGTGCCAGCTCACCCCCGGGACTAGCGGGCCTGTACAATGAGCAGTTCTTC. The encoded protein is CASSPPGLAGLYNEQFF.

This clonotype was seen repeatedly, ten times or more. This chain links TRBV6-1 with TRBJ1-1; D is perhaps TRBD1 (5 bases). The CDR3 is 12 amino acids. V gave up 6 bases and J gave up 10 bases, with 15 bases separating them. Looked up from germline, CDR1 is MNHNS and CDR2 is SASEGT. The CDR3 region has the DNA TGTGCCAGCAGCGAGGGGCTTCAGGGAGCTTTCTTT. Translating it yields CASSEGLQGAFF.

This clonotype was seen many times. This chain uses TRBV7-8 with TRBJ1-4; D ambiguous. The CDR3 runs to 15 residues. V was cut by 2 bases and J by 4 bases, with 11 bases left in between. CDR1 is SGHVS and CDR2 is FQNEAQ in the germline V gene. The CDR3 DNA sequence: TGTGCCAGCAGCTTACGCGCAGGCTTTAATGAAAAACTGTTTTTT. Translated: CASSLRAGFNEKLFF. Combining the CDR3 with reference TRBV7-8 and TRBJ1-4 gives the whole variable domain GAGVSQSPRYKVAKRGQDVALRCDPISGHVSLFWYQQALGQGPEFLTYFQNEAQLDKSGLPSDRFFAERPEGSVSTLKIQRTQQEDSAVYLCASSLRAGFNEKLFFGSGTQLSVL.

There are many counts of this clonotype. This rearrangement joins TRBV2 to TRBJ2-1, with 7 bases fitting TRBD2. After removal of 6 bases from V and 3 bases from J, the junction contained 5 bases not matched to a gene. Germline lookup yields CDR1 SNHLY and CDR2 FYNNEI. CDR3 length equals 14 residues. The CDR3 DNA sequence: TGTGCCAGCAGAGCTACTAGCGACTACAATGAGCAGTTCTTC. Protein: CASRATSDYNEQFF.

This clonotype showed up many times. This chain joins TRBV24-1 and TRBJ2-1; 7 positions match TRBD1. CDR3 size: 15 residues. Germline V gene lookup returns CDR1 KGHDR and CDR2 SFDVKD. Trimming took 3 bases from V and 7 from J; bases not matched to a gene: 8. CDR3 nucleotides: TGTGCCACCAGTGATCCCCGGACAGGTAGGAATGAGCAGTTCTTC. Protein sequence: CATSDPRTGRNEQFF.

This clonotype appeared a few times. The chain has TRBV9 and TRBJ2-1; no clear D. CDR3 length: 14 residues. In germline, CDR1 is SGDLS, CDR2 YYNGEE. V gave up 1 base and J gave up 3 bases, with 8 bases separating them. CDR3 sequence reads: CASSVWSDYNEQFF. CDR3 bases: TGTGCCAGCAGCGTATGGTCCGACTACAATGAGCAGTTCTTC.

In this sample, this clonotype turned up many times. This chain joins TRBV18 and TRBJ1-1; possible D gene TRBD1, 5 bases. This CDR3 has 18 residues. V lost 3 bases and J 2 bases, leaving 22 bases between the germline ends. CDR1 is KGHSH, CDR2 LQKENI, per germline. CDR3 bases: TGTGCCAGCTCACCCGTGATCATCCAGGGACGAGAAAACACTGAAGCTTTCTTT. It is translated as CASSPVIIQGRENTEAFF.

The chain couples TRBV29-1 to TRBJ2-7; 15 bases match TRBD2. Trimming at V came to 4 bases and at J to 5 bases, leaving 12 bases not matched to a gene. CDR1 and CDR2 (germline): SQVTM, ANQGSEA. This CDR3 is 17 amino acids long. The CDR3 sequence is CSVGQPWTSGRANEQYF. Written as DNA, the CDR3 is TGCAGCGTTGGGCAGCCTTGGACTAGCGGGAGGGCTAACGAGCAGTACTTC.

There are a few counts of this clonotype. The V gene is TRBV7-8, the J gene TRBJ2-7; tentative D call: TRBD2 (5 bases). Germline values: CDR1 SGHVS, CDR2 FQNEAQ. This CDR3 has 16 residues. V was trimmed by 1 base and J by 0 bases, leaving 13 bases between them. This CDR3 is CASSLEALGSSYEQYF. CDR3 DNA sequence: TGTGCCAGCAGCTTAGAAGCTCTTGGGAGCTCCTACGAGCAGTACTTC.

This clonotype appeared many times. The J gene is TRBJ1-3, the V gene TRBV6-1, with D unresolved. Trimming shortened V by 7 bases and J by 13 bases, and 17 bases separated the two germline ends. CDR1 MNHNS and CDR2 SASEGT come from the germline V gene. The CDR3 extends over 12 amino acids. This CDR3 is CASTPSRTRIYF. The CDR3 DNA reads as TGTGCCAGCACCCCGTCGAGGACCCGTATATATTTT.

The table lists this clonotype with many counts. The V and J genes are TRBV4-2 and TRBJ2-3, with 11 bases fitting TRBD2. The CDR3 is made up of 15 amino acids. CDR1 LGHNA and CDR2 YNFKEQ come from the germline V gene. Trimming took 1 base from V and 7 from J; bases not matched to a gene: 4. In DNA, the CDR3 is TGTGCCAGCAGCCAAGGCCTAGCGGGAGGTAATACGCAGTATTTT. Its protein product is CASSQGLAGGNTQYF.

V and J are TRBV20-1 and TRBJ1-1; TRBD1 is a possible D gene (5 bases). Between the trimmed V and J ends, which lost 3 bases and 1 base, there was a span of 12 bases. Germline-derived CDR1 and CDR2 are DFQATT and SNEGSKA (reference sequence). The CDR3 is made up of 14 amino acids. CDR3 protein: CSASRGGGNTEAFF. The CDR3, as DNA: TGCAGTGCTAGTAGGGGTGGCGGGAACACTGAAGCTTTCTTT.

This clonotype has at least ten counts. The rearrangement joins TRBV11-2 to TRBJ2-3; D unresolved. Germline V gene data show CDR1 as SGHAT and CDR2 as FQNNGV. The V end lost 3 bases, the J end lost 0 bases, and 7 bases lay between the germline ends. The length of the CDR3 is 14 residues. The CDR3 region is CASSFDLSTDTQYF. The CDR3 DNA is TGTGCCAGCAGCTTCGACTTAAGCACAGATACGCAGTATTTT.